This T cell receptor (beta chain) emerged from a study of T cells in Graves' hyperthyroidism and ophthalmopathy. Note on this clonotype: Its cognate antigen is unknown.

Amplification yielded TCR beta CDR3 regions, with RNA transcripts as the source. The TCR CDR3 first-round RT-PCR relied on the HTBI primer set. TCRdb independently ran MiXCR on the multiplex PCR reads; one entry per CDR3 protein. The sample comprises around 580,000 distinct CDR3 sequences, more than 45% of which are singletons, and about 8.3% rests with the top ten. Study-level findings and limits: Blood shared most expanded thyroid clonotypes above 0.001.

The definition of stable Graves' hyperthyroidism was no ophthalmopathy progression within 18 months. Reasons for excluding patients were uncontrolled infection, other autoimmune disease, pregnancy or lactation. Every diagnosis used clinical symptoms, serum thyroxine and TRAb, thyroid ultrasound and orbital computed tomography. Sequencing was performed on peripheral blood or thyroid tissue (not recorded which). This TCR derives from a woman aged 18-29 years with Graves' hyperthyroidism.

CDR3 loop: CASSQGAIPGELFF. CDR3 sequence (DNA): TGTGCCAGCAGCCAGGGGGCCATCCCCGGGGAGCTGTTTTTT. V gene TRBV6-6 combines with J gene TRBJ2-2; 8 bases are shared with TRBD1. V shed 6 bases, J shed 6 bases, and the junction held 6 bases outside the gene matches. This CDR3 contains 14 residues. The germline V gene encodes CDR1 MNHNY and CDR2 SVGAGI (reference sequence).